The clone carrying this T cell receptor (beta chain) came up a few times. The CDR3 totals 13 residues. Germline lookup yields CDR1 WSHSY and CDR2 SAAADI. Trimming pared 6 bases from V and 0 bases from J, leaving 9 bases between. RNA transcripts yielded amplified TCR beta CDR3 regions. Carried out on the TCR CDR3, a first-round RT-PCR used the HTBI primer set. One entry per CDR3 protein results from TCRdb running MiXCR on the multiplex PCR reads. In the table there are around 700,000 distinct CDR3 sequences, 18% of which are singletons. This record belongs to a study of T cells in Graves' hyperthyroidism and ophthalmopathy.

The sequence was collected from a woman between 45 and 65 years old with Graves' hyperthyroidism that later progressed to Graves' ophthalmopathy. The chain joins TRBV10-2 to TRBJ2-7; D is unclear. The sequencing input was blood. As DNA, the CDR3 is TGCGCCAGCAGGGGAAGGGTCTCCTACGAGCAGTACTTC. It is translated as CASRGRVSYEQYF.